This T cell receptor (beta chain) was identified during a study of T cells in Graves' hyperthyroidism and ophthalmopathy. In germline, CDR1 is PRHDT, CDR2 FYEKMQ (reference sequence). V lost 4 bases and J lost 4; bases outside the gene matches: 4. This CDR3 contains 16 residues. Study outcomes and limitations: Peripheral blood also featured most of the thyroid clonotypes expanded above 0.001.

This clonotype is a singleton in its sample. Its cognate antigen is unknown. Used for diagnoses were clinical symptoms, serum thyroxine and TRAb, thyroid ultrasound and orbital computed tomography. The source material, RNA transcripts, was used to amplify TCR beta CDR3 regions. The TCR CDR3 was amplified in a first-round RT-PCR using the HTBI primer set. TCRdb called the multiplex PCR reads again in MiXCR, with one record for every CDR3 protein. The data show roughly 840,000 distinct CDR3 sequences, roughly 40% seen once. The sample consisted of blood. J is TRBJ2-2 and V is TRBV13, with 12 bases lining up with TRBD2. The receptor's source is a man in his late teens or twenties with Graves' hyperthyroidism. CDR3 nucleotides: TGTGCCAGCAGCTCGACTAGCGGGAGCCTCACCGGGGAGCTGTTTTTT. Translation: CASSSTSGSLTGELFF.